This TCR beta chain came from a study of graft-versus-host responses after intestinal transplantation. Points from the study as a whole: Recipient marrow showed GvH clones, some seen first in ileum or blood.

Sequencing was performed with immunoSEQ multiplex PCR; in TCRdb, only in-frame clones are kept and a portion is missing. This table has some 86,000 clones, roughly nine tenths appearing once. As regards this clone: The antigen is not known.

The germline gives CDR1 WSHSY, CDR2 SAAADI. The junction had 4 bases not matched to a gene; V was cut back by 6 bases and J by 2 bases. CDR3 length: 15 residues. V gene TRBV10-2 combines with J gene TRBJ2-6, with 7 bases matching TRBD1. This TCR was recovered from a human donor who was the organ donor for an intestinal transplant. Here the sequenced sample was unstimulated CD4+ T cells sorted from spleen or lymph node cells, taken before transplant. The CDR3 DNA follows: TGCGCCAGCAGATTACAGGGGACTGGGGCCAACGTCCTGACTTTC. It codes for CASRLQGTGANVLTF.